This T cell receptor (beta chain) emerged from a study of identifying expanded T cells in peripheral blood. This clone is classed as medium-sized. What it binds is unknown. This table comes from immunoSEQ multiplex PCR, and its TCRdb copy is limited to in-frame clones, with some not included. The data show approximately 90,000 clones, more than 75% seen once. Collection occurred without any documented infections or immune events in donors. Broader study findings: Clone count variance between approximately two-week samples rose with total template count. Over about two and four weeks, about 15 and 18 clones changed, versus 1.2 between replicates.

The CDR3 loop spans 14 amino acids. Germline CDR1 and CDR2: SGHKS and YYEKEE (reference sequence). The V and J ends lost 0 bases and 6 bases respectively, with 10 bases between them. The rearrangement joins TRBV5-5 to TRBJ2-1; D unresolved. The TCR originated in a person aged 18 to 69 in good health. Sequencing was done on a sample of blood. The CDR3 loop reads CASSLVDSINEQFF. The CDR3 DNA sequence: TGTGCCAGCAGCTTGGTAGACTCCATCAATGAGCAGTTCTTC.